The TCR beta chain under discussion was sequenced for a study of shared clonotypes between healthy human individuals. The protocol was immunoSEQ multiplex PCR, while the TCRdb copy is restricted to in-frame clones and leaves out a portion. The profile covers around 2.5 million clones, with 93% appearing a single time and about 0.39% taken by the ten largest. This TCR was sampled from a man aged 18 to 29 in good health. Some clones in this sample may be carry-over from other donors' samples. The sequencing sample was made of naive CD4+ T cells from PBMCs. As for subset: CD45RA+ positively selected.

CDR3 residues: CASRKPGLAYEQYF. In DNA, the CDR3 is TGTGCCAGCAGGAAACCGGGACTAGCCTACGAGCAGTACTTC. V and J are TRBV28 and TRBJ2-7, with TRBD2 matching over 8 bases. Germline V CDR1 and CDR2: MDHEN, SYDVKM. After removal of 6 bases from V and 2 bases from J, the junction contained 6 bases not matched to a gene. The CDR3 covers 14 residues.